This is a list of T cell receptor beta chains from one sample in a study of blood T cell repertoires in COVID-19. Measured with immunoSEQ multiplex PCR; TCRdb has only the in-frame clones, and not every one. The table includes 94,000 or so clones, 80% to 90% detected once. Sequencing input: peripheral blood. These TCRs come from a woman between 70 and 85 years old with acute or convalescent COVID-19. Both conserved end residues are part of each CDR3. A D gene is named only where the DNA matches it firmly. Rows may omit the clone size; those that give it use once, few, many or a size class.

cdr3_nt	cdr3_aa	v_call	j_call	d_call	clone_size
TGTGCCAGCGCGGTAGCGGGAATAGGGGAGCAGTTCTTC	CASAVAGIGEQFF	TRBV2	TRBJ2-1	TRBD2	NA
TGTGCCAGCAGCTCCTTTGGGGACAAATATAGCAATCAGCCCCAGCATTTT	CASSSFGDKYSNQPQHF	TRBV5-6	TRBJ1-5	NA	NA
TGTGCCAGCAGCGTAGCCCTGGGGGCAGCGAACACCGGGGAGCTGTTTTTT	CASSVALGAANTGELFF	TRBV9	TRBJ2-2	NA	NA
TGTGCCAGCAGTGAAATCGGGTATAGCAATCAGCCCCAGCATTTT	CASSEIGYSNQPQHF	TRBV2	TRBJ1-5	NA	NA
TGCGCCAGCAGCCAACCTCAGGGGACTAGCGGATTCCAAGAGACCCAGTACTTC	CASSQPQGTSGFQETQYF	TRBV4-1	TRBJ2-5	TRBD2	NA
TGTGCCAGCAGCGTAGATCCCGGTAATTCACCCCTCCACTTT	CASSVDPGNSPLHF	TRBV9	TRBJ1-6	NA	NA
TGTGCCAGCAGTGTGGGGGGTTATAATTCACCCCTCCACTTT	CASSVGGYNSPLHF	TRBV2	TRBJ1-6	NA	NA
TGTGCCAGCTGTAGCGGGAGGGCCCTCGAGCAGTACTTC	CASCSGRALEQYF	TRBV2	TRBJ2-7	TRBD2	few
TGCAGTGCTTGGCAGGGGGTAGAAGCTTTCTTT	CSAWQGVEAFF	TRBV20-1	TRBJ1-1	TRBD1	NA
TGTGCCAGCAGTTTGGGAGGGAGATCCTACGAGCAGTACTTC	CASSLGGRSYEQYF	TRBV27	TRBJ2-7	TRBD2	NA
TGCGCCAGCAGCCCAAACGGTGGAGATACGCAGTATTTT	CASSPNGGDTQYF	TRBV5-1	TRBJ2-3	NA	NA